One sample yielded the 10 T cell receptor beta chains listed below, sequenced in a study of T-cell reconstitution after alpha-beta-depleted transplantation in children. TCRbeta library construction was performed incorporating unique molecular identifiers. One entry per CDR3 protein, called by TCRdb with MiXCR from the PCR reads. Of about 870,000 distinct CDR3 sequences in the sample, 15% to 20% are singletons; the top ten hold around 4.5%. Sequencing was performed on PBMCs, mostly from graft donor cells, taken 360 days after TCRalphabeta/CD19-depleted stem cell transplant. These receptors were obtained from a male patient under 18 who had a stem cell transplant for acute lymphoblastic leukemia, so the T cells may come from the graft donor.

DNA for the CDR3: TGTGCCAGCAGCCCCGGTATGACGGACATCGATGAGCAGTTCTTC. Its translation is CASSPGMTDIDEQFF. The chain has TRBV7-3 and TRBJ2-1; weak D call: TRBD1 (5 bases). CDR3 length equals 15 residues. Trimming stripped 5 bases from V and 8 bases from J, with 19 bases between. In germline, CDR1 is SGHTA, CDR2 FQGTGA. Based on the CDR3 plus reference TRBV7-3 and TRBJ2-1, the full variable domain is GAGVSQTPSNKVTEKGKYVELRCDPISGHTALYWYRQSLGQGPEFLIYFQGTGAADDSGLPNDRFFAVRPEGSVSTLKIQRTERGDSAVYLCASSPGMTDIDEQFFGPGTRLTVL.

The chain has TRBV7-9 and TRBJ1-1; D possibly corresponds to TRBD1 (6 bases). The germline CDR1 and CDR2 sequences are SEHNR and FQNEAQ (reference sequence). Trimming took off 5 bases at V and 6 bases at J, with 13 bases between the two ends. The length of the CDR3 is 13 residues. The DNA of the CDR3 is TGTGCCAGCAGCCTAGGGGGGTCCCCTGAAGCTTTCTTT. It encodes CASSLGGSPEAFF.

The chain employs TRBV9 and TRBJ2-1, with D hard to call. Trimming took 0 bases from V and 2 from J, leaving 9 bases between them. The CDR3 is 15 amino acids. Germline CDR1 SGDLS, CDR2 YYNGEE. DNA of the CDR3: TGTGCCAGCAGCGTAGGTGGTCAACCCTACAATGAGCAGTTCTTC. Translating it yields CASSVGGQPYNEQFF.

This clonotype showed up many times. The chain recombines TRBV12-3 or TRBV12-4 with TRBJ2-7, with D unresolved. This CDR3 has 10 residues. V dropped 5 bases and J dropped 6 bases, with 5 bases sitting between them. CDR3 sequence reads: CASSHTEQYF. CDR3 nucleotides: TGTGCCAGCAGTCACACCGAGCAGTACTTC.

The chain joins TRBV4-1 to TRBJ1-1; D gene ambiguous. Germline CDR1 and CDR2: MGHRA and YSYEKL. The CDR3 is made up of 14 amino acids. V was cut by 0 bases and J by 3 bases, with 8 bases left in between. CDR3 protein: CASSQDYSYTEAFF. The CDR3 bases are TGCGCCAGCAGCCAAGATTATTCCTACACTGAAGCTTTCTTT.

The J gene is TRBJ2-1, the V gene TRBV20-1; 9 bases map to TRBD1. The CDR3 contains 14 residues. V gave up 1 base and J gave up 5 bases; unmatched junction bases: 3. Per the germline V gene, CDR1 is DFQATT and CDR2 is SNEGSKA (reference sequence). The CDR3 loop is CSARGQGGDNEQFF. The CDR3 DNA sequence: TGCAGTGCTAGAGGACAGGGGGGCGACAATGAGCAGTTCTTC.

This chain connects TRBV20-1 to TRBJ2-1, with D perhaps matching TRBD1 (6 bases). CDR1 and CDR2 from the germline V gene are DFQATT and SNEGSKA (reference sequence). The V end was cut by 6 bases, the J end by 6 bases, with 18 bases between. The CDR3 totals 14 residues. Written as DNA, the CDR3 is TGCAGTGCCCCTATAATGACAGGAACCAATGAGCAGTTCTTC. Its translation is CSAPIMTGTNEQFF.

The rearrangement links TRBV29-1 to TRBJ2-5, with D uncertain. CDR3 length: 12 residues. Germline CDR1 SQVTM, CDR2 ANQGSEA. The V gene lost 3 bases and the J gene lost 3 bases, with 8 bases spanning the gap. In DNA, the CDR3 is TGCAGCGTTGAGAACTTCAAAGAGACCCAGTACTTC. This codes for CSVENFKETQYF.

The rearrangement links TRBV7-9 to TRBJ2-1; D gene ambiguous. The germline V and J ends were trimmed by 2 bases and 0 bases, with 5 bases remaining between them. CDR3 length: 14 residues. From germline, CDR1 is SEHNR and CDR2 FQNEAQ (reference sequence). The CDR3 DNA reads TGTGCCAGCAGCTTAATCTCCTCCTACAATGAGCAGTTCTTC. This encodes CASSLISSYNEQFF.

This clonotype was seen more than once but under ten times. The chain links TRBV2 to TRBJ1-1, with D possibly being TRBD1 (6 bases). The CDR3 runs 13 residues. V dropped 4 bases and J dropped 8 bases, with 14 bases sitting between them. Per the germline V gene, CDR1 is SNHLY and CDR2 is FYNNEI. The CDR3 sequence is CASSVQGTREAFF. CDR3 in DNA: TGTGCCAGCAGTGTTCAGGGGACACGAGAAGCTTTCTTT.